This T cell receptor beta chain originates from a study of shared clonotypes between healthy human individuals. Original handling: ImmunoSEQ sequences covered only the junction and lacked quality scores; filtering therefore differed. This table comes from immunoSEQ multiplex PCR, and its TCRdb copy is limited to in-frame clones, with some not included. The V and J calls and the clone size are those of that table, but D and trimming were determined from the DNA. The sample carries about 2.1 million clones, roughly 93% recorded once. CD45RO-negative, CCR7-selected cells formed the naive CD8 fraction, which excluded terminally differentiated effector memory CD45RA+ cells. Germline V gives CDR1 SGHDN, CDR2 FVKESK. CDR3 length: 17 residues. V lost 1 base, J lost 3 bases, and 19 bases lay in between.

The sequenced sample was naive CD8+ T cells from PBMCs. This TCR came from a man between 18 and 29 years old in good health. Some clones in this sample may be carry-over from other donors' samples. The chain couples TRBV14 to TRBJ2-7; a weak D match, TRBD1 (6 bases). CDR3 protein: CASSQVRAGVGFYEQYF. The CDR3 coding sequence is TGTGCCAGCAGCCAAGTTCGGGCAGGGGTGGGGTTCTACGAGCAGTACTTC.